This TCR beta chain was sequenced in a study of blood T cell repertoires in COVID-19. Study-wide background: Both acute and convalescent COVID-19 samples were obtained from the United States, Italy and Spain. The cDNA or gDNA used as material had been derived from T cells, B-cell-depleted T cells, or PBMCs.

CDR1 SGHNT and CDR2 YENEEA come from the germline V gene. This CDR3 contains 16 residues. V lost 4 bases, J lost 9 bases, and 15 bases stayed unmatched. Enrollees, roughly 18 to 90 years old, lived in about two dozen US areas. This clone has a handful of counts. Profiling relied on immunoSEQ multiplex PCR, and the TCRdb table lists in-frame clones only, not all of them. The data contain more than 110,000 clones, roughly 84% of them seen just once; the ten biggest clones take up approximately 5%. The sample consisted of PBMCs or T cells enriched from blood (not recorded which). The genes are TRBV11-3 and TRBJ2-1; TRBD1 matches at 7 bases. This clonotype was sampled from a middle-aged man with acute COVID-19. The DNA of the CDR3 is TGTGCCAGCAGCTCCAGGACAGGCATTTATCAGGGTGAGCAGTTCTTC. Protein product: CASSSRTGIYQGEQFF.